Listed below are T cell receptor beta chains from one sample, sequenced in a study of cytomegalovirus exposure and HLA in healthy donors. The protocol was immunoSEQ multiplex PCR, while the TCRdb copy is restricted to in-frame clones and leaves out a portion. The specimen's table records some 160,000 clones. Sequences were obtained from PBMCs. The receptors stem from a man aged 25-40 years in good health and CMV-seronegative. Each CDR3 is given with its conserved first and last residue. D genes are given only for firm matches.

>TRBD1|TRBJ1-1|TRBV30
TGTGCCTGGAGTGCCCTCGTGACAGGGGCGAGTAAGAGGGCTGAAGCTTTCTTT
CAWSALVTGASKRAEAFF
>TRBD2|TRBJ2-3|TRBV29-1
TGCAGCGCCAGTAGTACTAGCGGAGCCGATACGCAGTATTTT
CSASSTSGADTQYF
>TRBD1|TRBJ2-3|TRBV27
TGTGCCAGCAGTCCACACAGGGGAGAGCAGTATTTT
CASSPHRGEQYF
>TRBD1|TRBJ1-6|TRBV30
TGTGCCTGGGGGACAGCACTTAATTCACCCCTCCACTTT
CAWGTALNSPLHF
>.|TRBJ1-2|TRBV19
TGTGCCAGTAGTGCATGGACTGTAGCTAACTATGGCTACACCTTC
CASSAWTVANYGYTF
>.|TRBJ2-1|TRBV10-3
TGTGCCATCAGGGGGGCTGGGCGGAGAGCATACAATGAGCAGTTCTTC
CAIRGAGRRAYNEQFF
>.|TRBJ2-4|TRBV5-6
TGTGCCAGCAGCTTGGAGGGACATCCCCGGAGCATTCAGTACTTC
CASSLEGHPRSIQYF
>.|TRBJ2-1|TRBV5-1
TGCGCCAGCAGCCCCTCCGGAGGGACCTACAATGAGCAGTTCTTC
CASSPSGGTYNEQFF
>TRBD1|TRBJ1-1|TRBV11-3
TGTGCCAGCAGCCGTGACAGGGACACTGAAGCTTTCTTT
CASSRDRDTEAFF
>TRBD2|TRBJ2-2|TRBV7-2
TGTGCCAGCAGCTTAGGGACAGGAGTACTAGCGGGAGGCGCCGGGGAGCTGTTTTTT
CASSLGTGVLAGGAGELFF
>TRBD1|TRBJ2-5|TRBV25-1
TGTGCCCAGGTCAGGGGGCGGGAGACCCAGTACTTC
CAQVRGRETQYF
>.|TRBJ2-1|TRBV13
TGTGCCAGCAGCCCCCTACTAGAATCCTACAATGAGCAGTTCTTC
CASSPLLESYNEQFF
>.|TRBJ1-1|TRBV7-2
TGTGCCAGCAGCTCGATGGCAGACACTGAAGCTTTCTTT
CASSSMADTEAFF
>TRBD1|TRBJ1-5|TRBV27
TGTGCCAGCAGAAACAGGGGAGTCGATAGCAATCAGCCCCAGCATTTT
CASRNRGVDSNQPQHF
>.|TRBJ2-7|TRBV28
TGTGCCAGCAGTCGGATTGGGGGCGTCTACGAGCAGTACTTC
CASSRIGGVYEQYF
>TRBD1|TRBJ1-2|TRBV10-2
TGCGCCAGCAGTGAATACACAGGGGTGGCTAACTATGGCTACACCTTC
CASSEYTGVANYGYTF
>.|TRBJ2-7|TRBV11-3
TGTGCCAGCAGCTTATCCCTAGGACAGAGTCCCTACGAGCAGTACTTC
CASSLSLGQSPYEQYF
>.|TRBJ1-3|TRBV7-8
TGTGCCAGCAGCTTAGACGAATGGTCGGGGGTAAACACCATATATTTT
CASSLDEWSGVNTIYF
>TRBD2|TRBJ2-1|TRBV7-3
TGTGCCAGCAGCTTAGGAGCGGGAGCCTACAATGAGCAGTTCTTC
CASSLGAGAYNEQFF
>.|TRBJ1-2|TRBV6-5
TGTGCCAGCAGGGACGTGGGGGGGGCGGGCTACACCTTC
CASRDVGGAGYTF
>TRBD2|TRBJ2-2|TRBV7-2
TGTGCCAGCAGCTTGGTGGCGGGAGGGACCGGGGAGCTGTTTTTT
CASSLVAGGTGELFF
>TRBD2|TRBJ2-5|TRBV7-9
TGTGCCAGCTCCCTACACGGGCTAGCGGGAGAGACCCAGTACTTC
CASSLHGLAGETQYF
>.|TRBJ2-3|TRBV27
TGTGCCAGCAGTTCACATGGCACAGATACGCAGTATTTT
CASSSHGTDTQYF
>TRBD1|TRBJ2-7|TRBV5-1
TGCGCCAGCAGCTCCTGGGACAGGGGAGGCGAGCAGTACTTC
CASSSWDRGGEQYF
>TRBD1|TRBJ2-7|TRBV30
TGTGCCTGGAGTGACAGGGGGCTACTGTCGCACGAGCAGTACTTC
CAWSDRGLLSHEQYF
>.|TRBJ1-1|TRBV6-5
TGTGCCAGCAGTTATCGGCACAGTGAAGCTTTCTTT
CASSYRHSEAFF
>TRBD1|TRBJ1-5|TRBV7-8
TGTGCCAGCAGCTTAGAAACAGGGGGCTCGCAGCCCCAGCATTTT
CASSLETGGSQPQHF
>TRBD1|TRBJ1-1|TRBV28
TGTGCCAGCAGTCCACCCGACAGGGGGGAAGCTTTCTTT
CASSPPDRGEAFF
>.|TRBJ1-1|TRBV18
TGTGCCAGCTCACCACAGGAGGGGTTCAGAGGCGCTGAAGCTTTCTTT
CASSPQEGFRGAEAFF
>.|TRBJ1-1|TRBV18
TGTGCCAGCTCACCCGGGGGGTCTGAAGCTTTCTTT
CASSPGGSEAFF
>TRBD2|TRBJ2-7|TRBV5-1
TGCGCCAGCAGCTTGGATGTCCTAGCGGGAGCCTTCGAGCAGTACTTC
CASSLDVLAGAFEQYF
>TRBD2|TRBJ2-4|TRBV25-1
TGTGCCAGCAGTGGAGAGGAGACTAGCGAAGACATTCAGTACTTC
CASSGEETSEDIQYF
>TRBD2|TRBJ2-1|TRBV5-1
TGCGCCAGCAGCCCCGAGGCTAGCGGGCTTTTCTCCTACAATGAGCAGTTCTTC
CASSPEASGLFSYNEQFF
>.|TRBJ2-1|TRBV11-2
TGTGCCAGCAGCTTGGTTGGACTTTCTTCAATCATATCTTACAATGAGCAGTTCTTC
CASSLVGLSSIISYNEQFF
>.|TRBJ1-1|TRBV27
TGTGCCAGCAGGACGGGATGGCAGTTGAACACTGAAGCTTTCTTT
CASRTGWQLNTEAFF
>.|TRBJ1-2|TRBV7-2
TGTGCCAGCAGCTTTTTCTCAGGGAATGGCTACACCTTC
CASSFFSGNGYTF